Below are 14 T cell receptor beta chains sequenced from a single sample in a study of blood T cells in healthy people across ages. A second PCR, run for about 7 to 12 cycles, used a sample-barcoded 5' primer plus a J-beta primer mix. Each CDR3 protein is one row after TCRdb ran MiXCR on the 5' RACE reads. The profile shows 1.5 million to 2 million distinct CDR3 sequences, about two fifths of them singletons. The sample consisted of blood. The receptor set was obtained from a human donor in good health.

This clonotype has only one observation. The gene calls are TRBV9 and TRBJ2-1, with D maybe TRBD2 (5 bases). CDR3 size: 21 residues. The germline V and J ends were trimmed by 0 bases and 5 bases, with 30 bases remaining between them. Germline loops: CDR1 SGDLS, CDR2 YYNGEE. The CDR3 spells CASSVEERNGHEGRRDNEQFF. CDR3 bases: TGTGCCAGCAGCGTAGAGGAAAGGAACGGTCATGAGGGCAGACGAGACAATGAGCAGTTCTTC.

The rearrangement joins TRBV29-1 to TRBJ1-3; no definite D call. The V end lost 5 bases, the J end lost 2 bases, and 13 bases lay between the germline ends. Germline lookup yields CDR1 SQVTM and CDR2 ANQGSEA. The CDR3 totals 14 residues. CDR3 amino acids: CSVSSGDAGNTIYF. DNA for the CDR3: TGCAGCGTTTCGTCCGGAGACGCTGGAAACACCATATATTTT.

The DNA for the CDR3 is TGTGCCAGCAGCCCAGGACTAGCGGGGGAGGGGGAGACCCAGTACTTC. Protein sequence: CASSPGLAGEGETQYF. V and J are TRBV9 and TRBJ2-5; TRBD2 matches 13 bases. The CDR3 sequence is 16 residues long. The trim removed 4 bases at V and 5 bases at J, leaving 8 bases unmatched. Germline V CDR1 and CDR2: SGDLS, YYNGEE.

The chain links TRBV20-1 to TRBJ1-5; D may be TRBD1 (6 bases). This CDR3 contains 16 residues. Germline V gives CDR1 DFQATT, CDR2 SNEGSKA (reference sequence). V lost 2 bases to trimming and J lost 2 bases, with 16 bases between them. CDR3 protein: CSARIKWGQGNQPQHF. CDR3 coding DNA: TGCAGTGCTAGAATTAAATGGGGACAAGGCAATCAGCCCCAGCATTTT.

This clonotype has more than one count but fewer than ten. J is TRBJ2-1 and V is TRBV27, with 9 bases aligning to TRBD1. The CDR3 consists of 15 residues. Germline assignment: CDR1 MNHEY and CDR2 SMNVEV (reference sequence). Losses at the gene ends were 3 bases for V and 4 bases for J; bases not matched to a gene: 4. CDR3 in amino acids: CASSFMGTGYNEQFF. The CDR3 coding sequence is TGTGCCAGCAGTTTTATGGGGACAGGGTACAATGAGCAGTTCTTC.

The V call is TRBV6-5, the J call TRBJ2-1, with 9 bases identical to TRBD2. Trimming removed 2 bases from V and 13 bases from J; junction bases left unmatched: 6. Germline-derived CDR1 and CDR2 are MNHEY and SVGAGI. The CDR3 runs to 13 residues. The chain's CDR3 is CASSYKLAGIQFF. Here the CDR3 DNA reads TGTGCCAGCAGTTACAAGCTAGCGGGGATACAGTTCTTC.

The chain carries TRBV5-1 and TRBJ2-2, with 8 bases identical to TRBD1. The CDR3 totals 14 residues. Trimming cost V 4 bases and J 7 bases; bases outside gene matches: 6. Germline V gene data show CDR1 as SGHRS and CDR2 as YFSETQ. CDR3 nucleotide sequence: TGCGCCAGCAGCCCGGGACAGGTTGACGGGGAGCTGTTTTTT. Translated, it gives CASSPGQVDGELFF. Drawing the rest from reference TRBV5-1 and TRBJ2-2, the complete variable domain is KAGVTQTPRYLIKTRGQQVTLSCSPISGHRSVSWYQQTPGQGLQFLFEYFSETQRNKGNFPGRFSGRQFSNSRSEMNVSTLELGDSALYLCASSPGQVDGELFFGEGSRLTVL.

This clonotype occurred a few times. The rearrangement joins TRBV7-9 to TRBJ2-7; D is perhaps TRBD1 or TRBD2 (5 bases each). The germline V gene encodes CDR1 SEHNR and CDR2 FQNEAQ (reference sequence). There are 15 residues in the CDR3. V lost 7 bases and J lost 0, with 16 bases in between. The CDR3 is CASTTYGTDSYEQYF. CDR3 nucleotide sequence: TGTGCCAGCACCACTTACGGGACCGACTCCTACGAGCAGTACTTC.

V gene TRBV6-4 combines with J gene TRBJ2-7, with D unresolved. The V gene's germline CDR1 is MRHNA and CDR2 SNTAGT. There are 19 residues in the CDR3. The V end lost 0 bases, the J end lost 0 bases, and 21 bases lay between the germline ends. The CDR3 protein is CASSDSVTLGINSSYEQYV. For the CDR3, the DNA is TGTGCCAGCAGTGACTCCGTAACTCTGGGTATCAACAGCTCCTACGAGCAGTACGTC.

This clonotype was observed many times. J is TRBJ2-4 and V is TRBV7-2; D is possibly TRBD1 (5 bases). Between the trimmed V and J ends, which lost 3 bases and 8 bases, there was a span of 11 bases. CDR1 and CDR2 from the germline V gene are SGHTA and FQGNSA. This CDR3 is 13 amino acids long. The CDR3 sequence is CASSLTEFDIQYF. CDR3 DNA sequence: TGTGCCAGCAGCTTGACAGAATTCGACATTCAGTACTTC.

V is TRBV6-2 or TRBV6-3 and J is TRBJ2-4, with TRBD1 identical over 7 bases. This CDR3 contains 21 residues. The junction had 22 bases not matched to a gene; V was cut back by 5 bases and J by 0 bases. Germline CDR1 MNHEY, CDR2 SVGEGT. CDR3 amino acids: CASSQGDSRGLRTLAKNIQYF. The CDR3 DNA is TGTGCCAGCAGTCAGGGGGACAGCCGAGGACTCCGAACTCTAGCCAAAAACATTCAGTACTTC.

V gene TRBV5-6 combines with J gene TRBJ1-2; D is undetermined. The germline CDR1 and CDR2 sequences are SGHDT and YYEEEE. V shed 2 bases and J shed 0 bases, with 11 bases lying between them. The CDR3 contains 15 residues. Written as DNA, the CDR3 is TGTGCCAGCAGCTTTGCCAGTTCAGCTAACTATGGCTACACCTTC. This encodes CASSFASSANYGYTF.

The gene calls are TRBV12-3 or TRBV12-4 and TRBJ2-7, with TRBD1 matching 7 bases. The J segment lost 0 bases and the V segment lost 6 bases, leaving 5 bases of the junction unmatched. This CDR3 has 14 residues. The CDR3 is CASRGGLSSYEQYF. The CDR3 nucleotides are TGTGCCAGCAGAGGGGGCCTTAGCTCCTACGAGCAGTACTTC.

The chain carries TRBV20-1 and TRBJ1-4; the D is unclear. Trimming removed 4 bases from V and 8 bases from J, with 20 bases in between. Germline-derived CDR1 and CDR2 are DFQATT and SNEGSKA (reference sequence). The CDR3 has 15 amino acids. The CDR3: CSAKRPLTGNEKLFF. The CDR3 DNA reads TGCAGTGCTAAACGCCCCCTCACTGGGAACGAAAAACTGTTTTTT.